This T cell receptor (beta chain) derives from a study of beta chain features in type 1 diabetes. The study reverse transcribed the entire isolated RNA, so it sequenced expressed TCRB transcripts. TCRdb's table, derived via immunoSEQ multiplex PCR, lists solely in-frame clones and lacks some. The sample carries about 290,000 clones, roughly 8% recorded once. General study findings and limits: Type 1 diabetes patients had fewer VDJ junction insertions and more deletions. It was possible that PCR favored shorter templates, equally so in patients and controls. Comparison showed that naive, central memory and Treg TCRB repertoires appeared more similar among patients than among healthy donors.

This clone was picked up many times. What it binds is not known. Trimming stripped 0 bases from V and 6 bases from J, with 9 bases between. Germline V gene data show CDR1 as SGHDT and CDR2 as YYEEEE. CDR3 size: 13 residues. The gene calls are TRBV5-6 and TRBJ2-5; a possible D gene is TRBD1 (5 bases). The sample taken for sequencing was central memory CD4+ T cells from blood. The sequence derives from a woman aged 18-29 years in good health. The CDR3 DNA is TGTGCCAGCAGCTTGGACAGGTGGCAGACCCAGTACTTC. Its protein is CASSLDRWQTQYF. The full variable domain, completed using reference TRBV5-6 and TRBJ2-5, is DAGVTQSPTHLIKTRGQQVTLRCSPKSGHDTVSWYQQALGQGPQFIFQYYEEEERQRGNFPDRFSGHQFPNYSSELNVNALLLGDSALYLCASSLDRWQTQYFGPGTRLLVL.